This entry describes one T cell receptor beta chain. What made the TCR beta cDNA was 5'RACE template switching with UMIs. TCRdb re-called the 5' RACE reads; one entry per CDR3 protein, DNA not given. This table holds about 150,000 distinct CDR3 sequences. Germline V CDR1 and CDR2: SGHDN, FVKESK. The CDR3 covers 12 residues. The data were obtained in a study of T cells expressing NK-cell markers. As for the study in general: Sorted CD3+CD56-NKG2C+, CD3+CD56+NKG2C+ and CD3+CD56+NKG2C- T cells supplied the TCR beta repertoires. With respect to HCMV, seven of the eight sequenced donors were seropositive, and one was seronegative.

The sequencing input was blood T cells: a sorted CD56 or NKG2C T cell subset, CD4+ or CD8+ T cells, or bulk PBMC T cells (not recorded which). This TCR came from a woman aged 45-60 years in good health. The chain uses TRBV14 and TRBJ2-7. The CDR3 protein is CASSQDKYEQYF.